This T cell receptor (beta chain) stems from a study of control samples from healthy donors and cancer patients (dated by TCRdb to between 2020 and 2021). From cysteine to phenylalanine, the CDR3 is 14 amino acids long. Kept here is only the CDR3 DNA, which spans 42 bases and is read in frame from base 1. The germline V gene encodes CDR1 MNHEY and CDR2 SVGAGI. Relative to germline, V is 6 bases shorter and J is 2 bases shorter, with 14 bases between their ends. This clone has a handful of counts. The antigen it binds to is not known. Within one base of it there is no much larger clone, and no base qualities were kept. Library preparation was by the immunoSEQ multiplex PCR assay. The source is immuneACCESS, and TCRdb retained only in-frame sequences with V and J called. Part of the clones is not carried over; for the studies checked, unresolved V genes explain less than half of this, and the remainder is unexplained. For this sample the table gives about 100,000 clones, of which 85% were detected only once. The ten biggest clones cover around a fifth of the sample.

The specimen was blood. The chain uses TRBV6-5 and TRBJ2-7; 6 matching bases give a weak D call of TRBD1. The sequence derives from a man aged 25-45 years in good health. The nucleotide sequence reads as follows: TGTGCCAGCAGAGTCGGACAGTTCACCTACGAGCAGTACTTC. Its translation is CASRVGQFTYEQYF.